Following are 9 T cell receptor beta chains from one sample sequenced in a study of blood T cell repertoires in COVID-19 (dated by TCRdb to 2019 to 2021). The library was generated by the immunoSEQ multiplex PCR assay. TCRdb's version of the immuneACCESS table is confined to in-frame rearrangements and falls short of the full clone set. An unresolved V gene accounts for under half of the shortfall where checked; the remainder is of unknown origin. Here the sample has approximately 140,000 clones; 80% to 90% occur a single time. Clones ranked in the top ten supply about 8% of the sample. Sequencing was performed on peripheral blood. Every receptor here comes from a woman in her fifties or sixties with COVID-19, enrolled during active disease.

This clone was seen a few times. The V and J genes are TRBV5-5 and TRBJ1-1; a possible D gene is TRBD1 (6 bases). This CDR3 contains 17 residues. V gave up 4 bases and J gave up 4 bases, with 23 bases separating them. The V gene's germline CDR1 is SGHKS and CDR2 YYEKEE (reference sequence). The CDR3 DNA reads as TGTGCCAGCAGCCAATTCCCAGGACAGCCGGATGGCACTGAAGCTTTCTTT. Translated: CASSQFPGQPDGTEAFF. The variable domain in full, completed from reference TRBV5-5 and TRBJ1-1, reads DAGVTQSPTHLIKTRGQQVTLRCSPISGHKSVSWYQQVLGQGPQFIFQYYEKEERGRGNFPDRFSARQFPNYSSELNVNALLLGDSALYLCASSQFPGQPDGTEAFFGQGTRLTVV.

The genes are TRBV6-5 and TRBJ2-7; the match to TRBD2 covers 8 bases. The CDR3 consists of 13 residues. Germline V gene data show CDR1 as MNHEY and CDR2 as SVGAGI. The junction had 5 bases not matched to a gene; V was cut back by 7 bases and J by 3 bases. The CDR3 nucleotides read TGTGCCAGCAAACCTAGCGGGCTCTACGAGCAGTACTTC. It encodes CASKPSGLYEQYF.

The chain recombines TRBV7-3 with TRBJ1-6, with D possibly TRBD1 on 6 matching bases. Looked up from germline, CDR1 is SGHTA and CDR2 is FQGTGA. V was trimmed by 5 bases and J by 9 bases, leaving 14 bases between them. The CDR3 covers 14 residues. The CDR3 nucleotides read TGTGCCAGCAGCCAGGGGACGGGCCGTTCACCCCTCCACTTT. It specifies CASSQGTGRSPLHF.

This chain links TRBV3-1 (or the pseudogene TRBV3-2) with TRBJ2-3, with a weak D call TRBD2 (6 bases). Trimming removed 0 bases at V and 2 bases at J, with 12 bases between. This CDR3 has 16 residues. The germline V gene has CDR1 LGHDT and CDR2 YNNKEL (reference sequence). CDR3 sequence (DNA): TGTGCCAGCAGCCAAGATGGAGGGGCTGTCACAGATACGCAGTATTTT. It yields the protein CASSQDGGAVTDTQYF.

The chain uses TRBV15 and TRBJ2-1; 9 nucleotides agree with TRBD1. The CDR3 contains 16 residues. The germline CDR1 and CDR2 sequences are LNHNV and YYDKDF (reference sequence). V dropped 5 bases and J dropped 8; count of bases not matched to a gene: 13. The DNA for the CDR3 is TGTGCCACCAGCCGCGGGGCAGGACAGGGGAATGATGAGCAGTTCTTC. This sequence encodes CATSRGAGQGNDEQFF.

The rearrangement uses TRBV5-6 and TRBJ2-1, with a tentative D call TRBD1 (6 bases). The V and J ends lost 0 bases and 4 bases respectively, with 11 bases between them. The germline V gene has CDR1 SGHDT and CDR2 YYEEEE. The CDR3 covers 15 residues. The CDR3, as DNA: TGTGCCAGCAGCTTGGGCCTACAGGGATACAATGAGCAGTTCTTC. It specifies CASSLGLQGYNEQFF.

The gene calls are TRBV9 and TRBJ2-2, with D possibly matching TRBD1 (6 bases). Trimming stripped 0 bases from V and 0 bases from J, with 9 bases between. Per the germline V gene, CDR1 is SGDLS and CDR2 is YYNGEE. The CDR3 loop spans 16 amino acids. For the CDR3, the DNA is TGTGCCAGCAGCGTAGCAGGGGCGGCGAACACCGGGGAGCTGTTTTTT. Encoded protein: CASSVAGAANTGELFF.

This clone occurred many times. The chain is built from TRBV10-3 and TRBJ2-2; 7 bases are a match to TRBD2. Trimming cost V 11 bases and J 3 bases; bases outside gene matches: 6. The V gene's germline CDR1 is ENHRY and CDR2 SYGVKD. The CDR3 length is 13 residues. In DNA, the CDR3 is TGTGCCGGCGGGGGAGGGGACACCGGGGAGCTGTTTTTT. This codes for CAGGGGDTGELFF.

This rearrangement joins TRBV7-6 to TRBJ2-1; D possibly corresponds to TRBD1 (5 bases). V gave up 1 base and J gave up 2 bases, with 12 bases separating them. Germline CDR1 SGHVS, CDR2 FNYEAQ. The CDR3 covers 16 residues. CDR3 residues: CASSLGVQGTYNEQFF. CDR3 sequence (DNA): TGTGCCAGCAGCTTAGGAGTCCAGGGAACCTACAATGAGCAGTTCTTC.